The 10 T cell receptor beta chains in this list originate from one sample, sequenced in a study of blood T cell repertoires in COVID-19. Assay: immunoSEQ multiplex PCR; the TCRdb copy retains only in-frame clones and omits some. The sample contains roughly 100,000 clones, 88% of which appear only once. Sequencing used peripheral blood. These receptors were collected from an elderly woman with active COVID-19.

This rearrangement joins TRBV7-9 to TRBJ2-1; 12 bases align to TRBD2. Germline trimming cut 5 bases from V and 4 bases from J; bases unmatched to any gene: 3. Looked up from germline, CDR1 is SEHNR and CDR2 is FQNEAQ (reference sequence). The CDR3 length is 15 residues. The CDR3 DNA reads TGTGCCAGCAGCCGCGGACTAGCGGGATACAATGAGCAGTTCTTC. Amino acid sequence: CASSRGLAGYNEQFF.

The chain has TRBV5-1 and TRBJ2-7; D perhaps matches TRBD2 (6 bases). Trimming stripped 4 bases from V and 0 bases from J, with 17 bases between. Germline loops: CDR1 SGHRS, CDR2 YFSETQ. This CDR3 is built from 16 residues. CDR3 nucleotides: TGCGCCAGCAGCGCGGCGGGACTCTGGGGCTCCTACGAGCAGTACTTC. Amino acids: CASSAAGLWGSYEQYF. The complete variable domain, with remaining parts taken from reference TRBV5-1 and TRBJ2-7, reads KAGVTQTPRYLIKTRGQQVTLSCSPISGHRSVSWYQQTPGQGLQFLFEYFSETQRNKGNFPGRFSGRQFSNSRSEMNVSTLELGDSALYLCASSAAGLWGSYEQYFGPGTRLTVT.

The V and J genes are TRBV6-6 and TRBJ1-3; 9 nucleotides match TRBD1. The CDR3 consists of 15 residues. Germline trimming cut 3 bases from V and 3 bases from J; bases unmatched to any gene: 3. Germline CDR1 and CDR2: MNHNY and SVGAGI (reference sequence). Here the CDR3 DNA reads TGTGCCAGCAGTTATACAGGGGGCTATGGAAACACCATATATTTT. Protein sequence: CASSYTGGYGNTIYF.

V gene TRBV3-1 (or the pseudogene TRBV3-2) combines with J gene TRBJ2-3, with D possibly being TRBD2 (5 bases). V lost 4 bases, J lost 1 base, and 15 bases lay in between. CDR1 is LGHDT and CDR2 is YNNKEL in the germline V gene (reference sequence). This CDR3 contains 16 residues. CDR3 in DNA: TGTGCCAGCAGCCTATTAGGCGGGTCCCGCACAGATACGCAGTATTTT. Residues: CASSLLGGSRTDTQYF.

The chain has TRBV7-8 and TRBJ2-1; 8 bases are a match to TRBD2. V lost 4 bases to trimming and J lost 8 bases; unmatched junction nucleotides: 7. The V gene's germline CDR1 is SGHVS and CDR2 FQNEAQ. The length of the CDR3 is 14 residues. The CDR3 nucleotides are TGTGCCAGCAGCTGGCCGGGAGGGCCCCATGAGCAGTTCTTC. Translating it yields CASSWPGGPHEQFF.

A single count supports this clone. V is TRBV5-4 and J is TRBJ2-5; the D gene is possibly TRBD2 (6 bases). This CDR3 has 17 residues. Germline V gene lookup returns CDR1 SGHNT and CDR2 YYREEE (reference sequence). With 0 bases removed from V and 1 base from J, the gap between germline ends came to 16 bases. The CDR3 region has the DNA TGTGCCAGCAGCTTGGGGCTTGGGCGGGACCCCCAAGAGACCCAGTACTTC. Its protein product is CASSLGLGRDPQETQYF.

This chain uses TRBV18 with TRBJ2-1, with 12 bases that match TRBD2. The CDR3 runs to 15 residues. V was pared by 6 bases and J by 10 bases, with 10 bases of the junction left unmatched. The germline V gene encodes CDR1 KGHSH and CDR2 LQKENI. CDR3 sequence: CASSPGTSGPREQFF. CDR3 coding DNA: TGTGCCAGCTCCCCCGGGACTAGCGGGCCCAGGGAGCAGTTCTTC. The complete variable domain, with remaining parts taken from reference TRBV18 and TRBJ2-1, reads NAGVMQNPRHLVRRRGQEARLRCSPMKGHSHVYWYRQLPEEGLKFMVYLQKENIIDESGMPKERFSAEFPKEGPSILRIQQVVRGDSAAYFCASSPGTSGPREQFFGPGTRLTVL.

V usage is TRBV20-1 and J usage is TRBJ2-5; 10 nucleotides agree with TRBD2. The trim removed 3 bases at V and 4 bases at J, leaving 5 bases unmatched. This CDR3 is built from 14 residues. The germline gives CDR1 DFQATT, CDR2 SNEGSKA (reference sequence). In DNA form, the CDR3 reads TGCAGTGCTAGTATACTAGCGGGAACAGAGACCCAGTACTTC. This sequence encodes CSASILAGTETQYF.

The chain couples TRBV11-3 to TRBJ2-1, with 7 bases aligning to TRBD2. Germline CDR1 SGHNT, CDR2 YENEEA. The CDR3 spans 15 residues. V shed 6 bases and J 3 bases; nucleotides not matched to a gene: 8. Written as DNA, the CDR3 is TGTGCCAGCAGTGAAGGACGGGGGGACTACAATGAGCAGTTCTTC. Protein sequence: CASSEGRGDYNEQFF.

This chain connects TRBV9 to TRBJ2-3, with D perhaps matching TRBD2 (5 bases). V lost 6 bases and J 0 bases, leaving 8 bases between the germline ends. Germline V gene sequence: CDR1 SGDLS, CDR2 YYNGEE. CDR3 length: 13 amino acids. CDR3: CASNPGSTDTQYF. The CDR3 bases are TGTGCCAGCAACCCGGGGAGCACAGATACGCAGTATTTT.